These 8 T cell receptor beta chains share one sample of origin, sequenced in a study of long-term antiretroviral therapy in people with HIV. The authors ran the immunoSEQ assay, v3.0, at survey level. TCRdb keeps only in-frame clones here, not all; method: immunoSEQ multiplex PCR. The sample has 10,000 to 15,000 clones, around 77% seen once. The input for sequencing was unsorted PBMCs, taken 1.3 years after starting antiretroviral therapy. The source of these receptors is a woman between 18 and 29 years old with HIV.

The chain employs TRBV5-6 and TRBJ1-2; 7 nucleotides align to TRBD1. Germline assignment: CDR1 SGHDT and CDR2 YYEEEE. The CDR3 contains 14 residues. J gave up 4 bases and V 3 bases, and 6 bases lay outside the gene matches. The CDR3 loop reads CASSSGQQFYGYTF. The CDR3 nucleotides are TGTGCCAGCAGCTCGGGACAGCAATTCTATGGCTACACCTTC.

The chain joins TRBV11-2 to TRBJ1-3; 8 bases are shared with TRBD1. CDR3 size: 15 residues. Trimming took 5 bases from V and 3 from J; bases not matched to a gene: 6. Germline V gene sequence: CDR1 SGHAT, CDR2 FQNNGV. CDR3 sequence reads: CASSPDRGGGNTIYF. As DNA, the CDR3 is TGTGCCAGCAGCCCCGACAGGGGAGGTGGAAACACCATATATTTT.

This clone turned up a few times. J is TRBJ2-7 and V is TRBV6-5, with D hard to call. CDR3 length equals 12 residues. Germline CDR1 reads MNHEY; CDR2 reads SVGAGI. Trimming cost V 0 bases and J 2 bases, with 2 bases left between them. The CDR3 loop reads CASSYSPYEQYF. For the CDR3, the DNA is TGTGCCAGCAGTTACTCGCCCTACGAGCAGTACTTC.

Only one count was recorded for this clone. In nucleotides, the CDR3 is TGTGCCAGCAGTTACCTCGGACAGACGAACACCGGGGAGCTGTTTTTT. Translation: CASSYLGQTNTGELFF. This chain uses TRBV6-6 with TRBJ2-2; weak D call: TRBD1 (6 bases). The CDR3 consists of 16 residues. Between the trimmed V and J ends, which lost 2 bases and 0 bases, there was a span of 10 bases. Germline assignment: CDR1 MNHNY and CDR2 SVGAGI (reference sequence).

The CDR3 DNA follows: TGTGCCTGGAGTGTCCCCCACGGACAGCAAGGAGCTTTCTTT. Its protein product is CAWSVPHGQQGAFF. The chain couples TRBV30 to TRBJ1-1, with a tentative D call TRBD1 (6 bases). There are 14 residues in the CDR3. Germline assignment: CDR1 GTSNPN and CDR2 SVGIG (reference sequence). The V and J ends lost 0 bases and 10 bases respectively, with 18 bases between them. Looking up the rest from reference TRBV30 and TRBJ1-1 gives the full variable domain: SQTIHQWPATLVQPVGSPLSLECTVEGTSNPNLYWYRQAAGRGLQLLFYSVGIGQISSEVPQNLSASRPQDRQFILSSKKLLLSDSGFYLCAWSVPHGQQGAFFGQGTRLTVV.

The chain carries TRBV11-2 and TRBJ1-1; D may be TRBD1 (5 bases). V was shortened by 2 bases and J by 5 bases, with 12 bases between the two germline ends. Germline loops: CDR1 SGHAT, CDR2 FQNNGV. The CDR3 runs 14 residues. The CDR3 region is CASSLLAGNTEAFF. In DNA, the CDR3 is TGTGCCAGCAGCTTATTAGCAGGGAATACTGAAGCTTTCTTT.

The chain links TRBV19 to TRBJ2-2, with D perhaps matching TRBD1 or TRBD2 (5 bases each). The CDR3 has 14 residues. The germline V gene encodes CDR1 LNHDA and CDR2 SQIVND (reference sequence). The ends were cut back, 1 base at V and 6 bases at J, with 9 bases in the middle. CDR3: CASSIVPGPGELFF. For the CDR3, the DNA is TGTGCCAGTAGTATAGTCCCGGGGCCCGGGGAGCTGTTTTTT.

This clone was observed a few times. V usage is TRBV7-2 and J usage is TRBJ2-2; possibly TRBD2 for D (6 bases). The CDR3 has 15 residues. Germline V gene lookup returns CDR1 SGHTA and CDR2 FQGNSA. Trimming took off 5 bases at V and 5 bases at J, with 15 bases between the two ends. The DNA for the CDR3 is TGTGCCAGCAGCCCCCCGGGACTCCAGACCGGGGAGCTGTTTTTT. Encoded protein: CASSPPGLQTGELFF.